This TCR beta chain was sequenced in a study of CD8+CD57+ T cells in acquired aplastic anemia. As for the study in general: The mean DNA yield obtained from sorted CD4+ and CD8+ cells came to 3 to 3.5 ug. There were 11 million or so reads, on average, for CD4+ cells from healthy donors.

Trimming removed 0 bases from V and 0 bases from J, with 7 bases in between. CDR3 length: 15 residues. In germline, CDR1 is LGHNA, CDR2 YNFKEQ. Genomic DNA provided the template from which TCR beta VDJ and CDR3 profiles were obtained. TCRdb analysed the reads with MiXCR anew, one entry per CDR3 protein. This sample has about 70,000 distinct CDR3 sequences, with almost 55% found just once. For this clonotype: Without the conserved terminal phenylalanine or tryptophan, this CDR3 likely stems from a read error.

V and J are TRBV4-2 and TRBJ2-3; the D is unclear. The sequenced sample was sorted CD4+, CD8+, or CD8+CD57+ T cells (not recorded which) from PBMCs. The TCR was taken from a human donor in good health, serving as a control. The CDR3 sequence: CASSQDIGSTDTQYL. The CDR3 DNA reads TGTGCCAGCAGCCAAGATATAGGGAGCACAGATACGCAGTATTTA.